The rows below give T cell receptor beta chains drawn from one sample of a study of T cell responses to AZD1222 COVID-19 vaccine. The repertoire was sequenced with immunoSEQ multiplex PCR; TCRdb's copy has only in-frame clones and lacks some. The sample consists of 72,000 or so clones, 90% of them appearing once. The sample here was peripheral blood, taken on day 0 of AZD1222 vaccination. Receptor source: an adult in good health. The CDR3 runs from the conserved cysteine through the conserved F or W. Each record gives: J gene, V gene, D gene, clone size, CDR3 DNA, CDR3 protein. A D gene is named only where the DNA matches it firmly. Size tells how often a clone was seen (once, few, many) or the class of an expanded clone, and some rows leave it out.

>TRBJ2-7|TRBV6-5|NA|NA
TGTGCCAGCAGTTACAGAGAATTGGGCTACGAGCAGTACTTC
CASSYRELGYEQYF
>TRBJ1-1|TRBV7-2|NA|NA
TGTGCCAGCAGCTTGGGTCAGGGGAACACTGAAGCTTTCTTT
CASSLGQGNTEAFF
>TRBJ1-4|TRBV7-2|TRBD1|NA
TGTGCCAGCAGCATACAGGGGTTCAATGAAAAACTGTTTTTT
CASSIQGFNEKLFF
>TRBJ1-1|TRBV7-6|TRBD1|NA
TGTGCCAGCAGAGCAGACAGGGTAAACACTGAAGCTTTCTTT
CASRADRVNTEAFF
>TRBJ1-1|TRBV6-6|NA|NA
TGTGCCAGCAGTCGGCTTTTTCGGGGCTCTTTGAACACTGAAGCTTTCTTT
CASSRLFRGSLNTEAFF
>TRBJ1-2|TRBV10-3|TRBD1|NA
TGTGCCATCAGTACACAGGGGGGTAACTATGGCTACACCTTC
CAISTQGGNYGYTF
>TRBJ1-4|TRBV7-2|NA|few
TGTGCCAGCAGCCTCCAGACGGGAACTAATGAAAAACTGTTTTTT
CASSLQTGTNEKLFF
>TRBJ2-3|TRBV29-1|TRBD2|NA
TGCAGCTTCGGGGCTAGCGGGGGGGATACGCAGTATTTT
CSFGASGGDTQYF
>TRBJ2-7|TRBV5-1|TRBD1|NA
TGCGCCAGCAGCTTGGAAGGGACAGGGTTGGGAGAGCAGTACTTC
CASSLEGTGLGEQYF
>TRBJ2-7|TRBV4-1|NA|NA
TGCGCCAGCAGCCAAGAGACGGCAGCCTCCTACGAGCAGTACTTC
CASSQETAASYEQYF
>TRBJ2-2|TRBV28|TRBD1|NA
TGTGCCAGCAGGACCCCCGTAGGAAGGGGGCATGTCGGGGAGCTGTTTTTT
CASRTPVGRGHVGELFF
>TRBJ2-2|TRBV5-1|TRBD2|NA
TGCGCCAGCAGCTTGGTCCGCGGGGGGAACACCGGGGAGCTGTTTTTT
CASSLVRGGNTGELFF
>TRBJ1-2|TRBV6-6|TRBD1|once
TGTGCCAGCAGTTACTCGAAGGACAGGGAAGTCTATGGCTACACCTTC
CASSYSKDREVYGYTF
>TRBJ1-3|TRBV30|NA|NA
TGTGCCTGGAGTGTAACAGTGACTGGAAACACCATATATTTT
CAWSVTVTGNTIYF
>TRBJ2-2|TRBV7-9|NA|NA
TGTGCCAGCAGTTCCGTCAGGACGGCGAACACCGGGGAGCTGTTTTTT
CASSSVRTANTGELFF
>TRBJ1-1|TRBV4-1|TRBD1|NA
TGCGCCAGCAGCCAGACAGGGAATTGGGTCAGCACTGAAGCTTTCTTT
CASSQTGNWVSTEAFF
>TRBJ2-2|TRBV9|TRBD2|NA
TGTGCCAGCAGCCCACGTCCCGGGACTAGCGGGAATGGGATAGGGGAGCTGTTTTTT
CASSPRPGTSGNGIGELFF
>TRBJ2-2|TRBV7-9|NA|once
TGTGCCAGCAGGAGACGGGACACCGACACCGGGGAGCTGTTTTTT
CASRRRDTDTGELFF
>TRBJ2-3|TRBV5-1|NA|NA
TGCGCCAGCAATGAGGGGGGCACAGATACGCAGTATTTT
CASNEGGTDTQYF
>TRBJ2-5|TRBV11-3|NA|once
TGTGCCAGCAGCTCAACGGGGCAGGGCAAGACCCAGTACTTC
CASSSTGQGKTQYF
>TRBJ1-1|TRBV19|NA|NA
TGTGCCAGTAGTATAGGTCAGGGGCTGGGCACTGAAGCTTTCTTT
CASSIGQGLGTEAFF
>TRBJ2-5|TRBV7-2|TRBD1|once
TGTGCCAGCAGAAACCAGGGGGTTCAAGAGACCCAGTACTTC
CASRNQGVQETQYF
>TRBJ1-1|TRBV6-5|TRBD1|once
TGTGCCAGCAGCCAAACTTACGACAGGGGAACTGAAGCTTTCTTT
CASSQTYDRGTEAFF
>TRBJ2-1|TRBV10-3|TRBD1|NA
TGTGCCATCAGTGAGGGGACAGGGAACTACAATGAGCAGTTCTTC
CAISEGTGNYNEQFF
>TRBJ1-3|TRBV11-3|NA|NA
TGTGCCAGCAGCGACGACCCGGCCTCTGGAAACACCATATATTTT
CASSDDPASGNTIYF
>TRBJ1-1|TRBV6-5|NA|NA
TGTGCCAGCATGGTGTCACTGAACACTGAAGCTTTCTTT
CASMVSLNTEAFF
>TRBJ1-4|TRBV6-2/TRBV6-3|NA|NA
TGTGCCAGCAGTCCAGGGGACGACGAAAAACTGTTTTTT
CASSPGDDEKLFF
>TRBJ2-7|TRBV2|TRBD1|once
TGTGCCAGCAGCGAAGGGACAGGGGGACTCTACGAGCAGTACTTC
CASSEGTGGLYEQYF
>TRBJ2-2|TRBV5-1|TRBD2|NA
TGCGCCAGCAGCTTGGCGGCTAGCGGGGGGATGGATATCACCGGGGAGCTGTTTTTT
CASSLAASGGMDITGELFF
>TRBJ1-5|TRBV7-2|NA|NA
TGTGCCAGCAGCTTAGATCATAGCAATCAGCCCCAGCATTTT
CASSLDHSNQPQHF
>TRBJ1-4|TRBV6-5|NA|once
TGTGCCAGCAGTTACTCGAGGGAAGAGGGAAAACTGTTTTTT
CASSYSREEGKLFF
>TRBJ1-2|TRBV27|NA|NA
TGTGCCAGCAGTTGGGGCGGGGGGGGCGCCTATGGCTACACCTTC
CASSWGGGGAYGYTF
>TRBJ2-1|TRBV3-1/TRBV3-2|NA|NA
TGTGCCAGCCGCGGGGATGAGCAGTTCTTC
CASRGDEQFF
>TRBJ1-1|TRBV11-3|NA|NA
TGTGCCAGCAGCTCCCTTGGCTCAGCGAACACTGAAGCTTTCTTT
CASSSLGSANTEAFF
>TRBJ1-5|TRBV18|TRBD1|NA
TGTGCCAGCTCACCTTTTATGGGACAGGGTAGCAATCAGCCCCAGCATTTT
CASSPFMGQGSNQPQHF
>TRBJ2-1|TRBV7-3|TRBD2|NA
TGTGCCAGCAGCTTAACTCCTCAAGCGGGGGGGCGCGATGAGCAGTTCTTC
CASSLTPQAGGRDEQFF
>TRBJ2-5|TRBV12-3/TRBV12-4|NA|NA
TGTGCCAGCAGTTTATCGGGAGAGACCCAGTACTTC
CASSLSGETQYF
>TRBJ1-5|TRBV28|NA|NA
TGTGCCAGCAGTCCCCCCGAAAGAGATCAGCCCCAGCATTTT
CASSPPERDQPQHF